The 15 T cell receptor beta chains below were found in one sample sequenced in a study of control samples from healthy donors and cancer patients. Assay used: immunoSEQ multiplex PCR; TCRdb lists only in-frame clones, some missing. The table lists some 70,000 clones, over 80% of them singletons, with around a sixth in the top ten. The specimen was blood. The receptors stem from a man aged 55 to 70 in good health.

V and J are TRBV27 and TRBJ1-5; 7 bases are shared with TRBD1. The CDR3 loop spans 14 amino acids. Germline trimming cut 8 bases from V and 0 bases from J; bases unmatched to any gene: 4. Germline values: CDR1 MNHEY, CDR2 SMNVEV (reference sequence). The CDR3 coding sequence is TGTGCCAGCTCGGGACAGCCTAGCAATCAGCCCCAGCATTTT. Its translation is CASSGQPSNQPQHF.

The chain uses TRBV3-1 (or the pseudogene TRBV3-2) and TRBJ2-7; D gene uncertain. The germline V gene has CDR1 LGHDT and CDR2 YNNKEL (reference sequence). CDR3 length equals 12 residues. Trimming cost V 3 bases and J 3 bases, with 6 bases left between them. CDR3 residues: CASSQGYYEQYF. CDR3 sequence (DNA): TGTGCCAGCAGCCAGGGCTACTACGAGCAGTACTTC.

The J gene is TRBJ1-2, the V gene TRBV27; D is undetermined. From germline, CDR1 is MNHEY and CDR2 SMNVEV (reference sequence). V lost 2 bases, J lost 0 bases, and 4 bases lay in between. The CDR3 extends over 13 amino acids. The CDR3 region has the DNA TGTGCCAGCAGTTTAAATCCTAACTATGGCTACACCTTC. Residues: CASSLNPNYGYTF.

The chain carries TRBV18 and TRBJ1-2, with no clear D. Germline-derived CDR1 and CDR2 are KGHSH and LQKENI. This CDR3 is built from 15 residues. Trimming left V 3 bases short and J 2 bases short, with 13 bases between. The CDR3 region has the DNA TGTGCCAGCTCACCCCCAACGGGTCAGAACTATGGCTACACCTTC. Protein sequence: CASSPPTGQNYGYTF.

The rearrangement uses TRBV23-1 and TRBJ2-7; the D gene could be TRBD1 or TRBD2 (5 bases each). TRBV23-1 qualifies as an ORF whose function is uncertain. Trimming took off 4 bases at V and 1 base at J, with 23 bases between the two ends. This CDR3 is built from 18 residues. The CDR3 protein is CASSPSIAGTSFSYEQYF. The CDR3 region has the DNA TGCGCCAGCAGTCCCTCGATCGCCGGGACCTCGTTTTCCTACGAGCAGTACTTC.

V gene TRBV27 combines with J gene TRBJ2-7; 8 nucleotides line up with TRBD2. The germline gives CDR1 MNHEY, CDR2 SMNVEV (reference sequence). V trimming: 2 bases; J trimming: 4 bases; junction bases outside the gene matches: 4. This CDR3 contains 14 residues. The CDR3 DNA is TGTGCCAGCAGTTTAACACTAGCGGCTTACGAGCAGTACTTC. The encoded protein is CASSLTLAAYEQYF.

The rearrangement joins TRBV7-9 to TRBJ2-1; TRBD2 agrees at 7 bases. This CDR3 is built from 17 residues. Germline V gene lookup returns CDR1 SEHNR and CDR2 FQNEAQ (reference sequence). J lost 4 bases, V lost 5 bases, and 14 bases had no gene match. CDR3 bases: TGTGCCAGCAGCCCCCTTCCACTAGCGAACTCTTACAATGAGCAGTTCTTC. Translation gives CASSPLPLANSYNEQFF.

On this clone itself: The junction shows a germline mismatch at one end, possibly a read error. J is TRBJ2-7 and V is TRBV16, with D possibly called TRBD1 or TRBD2 (5 bases each). The CDR3 runs to 13 residues. Germline CDR1 KGHSY, CDR2 FQNENV. The CDR3 region has the DNA TGTGCCAGCAGCCGTCAGGATGGGGGAGAGACCTTCTTC. The encoded protein is CASSRQDGGETFF.

CDR3 nucleotide sequence: TGTGCCAGCTCAACCGGACTAGCGGGAGTAGGGGAGCTGTTTTTT. It yields the protein CASSTGLAGVGELFF. This chain links TRBV18 with TRBJ2-2; TRBD2 aligns across 13 bases. J gave up 8 bases and V 5 bases, and 5 bases lay outside the gene matches. Germline CDR1 and CDR2: KGHSH and LQKENI. This CDR3 has 15 amino acids.

The CDR3 nucleotides read TGTGCCAGCAGCCCTACGGGGAATCAGCCCCAGCATTTT. This translates into CASSPTGNQPQHF. The V call is TRBV3-1 (or the pseudogene TRBV3-2), the J call TRBJ1-5; D unclear. Germline CDR1 reads LGHDT; CDR2 reads YNNKEL (reference sequence). The CDR3 covers 13 residues. Trimming took off 4 bases at V and 4 bases at J, with 8 bases between the two ends.

V gene TRBV30 combines with J gene TRBJ1-4; unclear D gene. Germline CDR1 is GTSNPN and CDR2 is SVGIG (reference sequence). The CDR3 extends over 13 amino acids. Between the trimmed V and J ends, which lost 3 bases and 8 bases, there was a span of 13 bases. Here the CDR3 reads CAWSWMRSEKLFF. The CDR3 DNA sequence: TGTGCCTGGAGCTGGATGCGCTCGGAAAAACTGTTTTTT.

This clone was observed a handful of times. This chain links TRBV5-1 with TRBJ2-1; 7 bases line up with TRBD1. V dropped 0 bases and J dropped 6; count of bases not matched to a gene: 6. Germline V gives CDR1 SGHRS, CDR2 YFSETQ. The length of the CDR3 is 15 residues. CDR3 nucleotides: TGCGCCAGCAGCTTGGTACAGGGGCCCTTCAATGAGCAGTTCTTC. It specifies CASSLVQGPFNEQFF.

A few counts support this clone. This rearrangement joins TRBV6-6 to TRBJ1-1, with 8 nucleotides matching TRBD1. Trimming took 6 bases from V and 4 from J; bases not matched to a gene: 10. Germline loops: CDR1 MNHNY, CDR2 SVGAGI (reference sequence). CDR3 length: 15 amino acids. The CDR3 nucleotides read TGTGCCAGCAGAAACCCGCAGGGGGCGCGCACTGAAGCTTTCTTT. Amino acids: CASRNPQGARTEAFF.

This clone was recorded only once. The J gene is TRBJ2-1, the V gene TRBV7-2, with 8 bases aligning to TRBD1. The CDR3 totals 17 residues. Germline trimming cut 5 bases from V and 0 bases from J; bases unmatched to any gene: 9. CDR1 and CDR2 from the germline V gene are SGHTA and FQGNSA. The CDR3 coding sequence is TGTGCCAGCAGCCCTGACAGGGGCCAGAGCTCCTACAATGAGCAGTTCTTC. This sequence encodes CASSPDRGQSSYNEQFF.

This rearrangement joins TRBV7-8 to TRBJ2-1; 9 bases agree with TRBD2. The CDR3 consists of 16 residues. Germline loops: CDR1 SGHVS, CDR2 FQNEAQ. Trimming at V came to 1 base and at J to 2 bases, leaving 3 bases not matched to a gene. CDR3 region: CASSLGAGGPYNEQFF. In DNA form, the CDR3 reads TGTGCCAGCAGCTTAGGGGCGGGAGGGCCCTACAATGAGCAGTTCTTC.